Each of the 25 T cell receptor beta chains below was sequenced from the same sample in a study of vaccination effects on CD4 cells after COVID-19. Before sequencing, viral peptide pools were used by the ViraFEST assay to expand antigen-specific CD4+ T cells. CD4+ T cell isolation took place after less than 13 days of culture. Subjects were given two BNT162b2 or mRNA-1273 vaccine doses. The assay was immunoSEQ multiplex PCR, and TCRdb's table has in-frame clones only and misses some. The sample lists 57,000 or so clones, about three quarters occurring once. What these receptors recognize is not known. This specimen was CD4+ T cells from PBMCs cultured with HCoV-229E spike peptides, taken after COVID-19 vaccination. The source is a human donor who received a COVID-19 vaccine.

The sample holds a few counts of this clone. This CDR3 is CASSQRTTGVGETQYF. CDR3 sequence (DNA): TGTGCCAGCAGCCAAAGAACGACAGGGGTCGGCGAGACCCAGTACTTC. The chain carries TRBV5-4 and TRBJ2-5; 8 bases are shared with TRBD1. The CDR3 spans 16 residues. The V gene's germline CDR1 is SGHNT and CDR2 YYREEE (reference sequence). V lost 4 bases, J lost 5 bases, and 13 bases stayed unmatched.

The CDR3 bases are TGTGCCAGCACGGCGGACAGGGGGATTCTGAGTGAGCAGTTCTTC. As protein: CASTADRGILSEQFF. This chain uses TRBV2 with TRBJ2-1, with 10 bases that match TRBD1. The V and J ends lost 7 bases and 9 bases, in that order; junction bases with no gene match: 12. Germline V CDR1 and CDR2: SNHLY, FYNNEI. The CDR3 has 15 amino acids.

This clone occurred once. The rearrangement uses TRBV7-3 and TRBJ2-1; D perhaps matches TRBD1 (6 bases). CDR1 is SGHTA, CDR2 FQGTGA, per germline. V lost 2 bases and J lost 6, with 8 bases in between. CDR3 length: 13 residues. The CDR3 loop is CASSLGTLNEQFF. The CDR3 DNA is TGTGCCAGCAGCTTAGGGACACTCAATGAGCAGTTCTTC.

This clone was picked up a small number of times. The chain joins TRBV4-3 to TRBJ2-3; 10 nucleotides line up with TRBD1. CDR1 and CDR2 from the germline V gene are LGHNA and YSLEER. V trimming: 4 bases; J trimming: 6 bases; junction bases outside the gene matches: 10. The CDR3 totals 16 residues. CDR3 coding DNA: TGCGCCAGCAGCCGCCGGACAGGGGGATTATACGATACGCAGTATTTT. Amino acids: CASSRRTGGLYDTQYF.

The chain carries TRBV9 and TRBJ1-3; D call uncertain. Germline V gene data show CDR1 as SGDLS and CDR2 as YYNGEE. The ends were cut back, 3 bases at V and 0 bases at J, with 7 bases in the middle. The CDR3 totals 14 residues. The CDR3: CASSDGFSGNTIYF. CDR3 in DNA: TGTGCCAGCAGCGACGGGTTCTCTGGAAACACCATATATTTT.

By share, this clone counts as medium-sized (0.01 to 0.1%). V is TRBV18 and J is TRBJ1-5; D remains ambiguous. Trimming shortened V by 6 bases and J by 0 bases, and 12 bases separated the two germline ends. The germline CDR1 and CDR2 sequences are KGHSH and LQKENI. This CDR3 is built from 15 residues. Here the CDR3 reads CASSRGSNSNQPQHF. The CDR3 nucleotides are TGTGCCAGCTCTCGCGGCAGCAATAGCAATCAGCCCCAGCATTTT.

The chain is built from TRBV6-4 and TRBJ1-4, with 11 bases lining up with TRBD1. Germline V CDR1 and CDR2: MRHNA, SNTAGT. V gave up 8 bases and J gave up 7 bases; unmatched junction bases: 9. This CDR3 has 15 residues. The CDR3 sequence: CASVLPGQGGEKLFF. Written as DNA, the CDR3 is TGTGCCAGCGTACTACCGGGACAGGGGGGTGAAAAACTGTTTTTT.

The chain has TRBV19 and TRBJ1-1; possible D gene TRBD1, 6 bases. This CDR3 has 13 residues. The germline CDR1 and CDR2 sequences are LNHDA and SQIVND (reference sequence). Trimming cost V 3 bases and J 10 bases, with 15 bases left between them. CDR3 amino acids: CASSMAAGEGAFF. As DNA, the CDR3 is TGTGCCAGTAGTATGGCGGCAGGGGAAGGAGCTTTCTTT. Drawing the rest from reference TRBV19 and TRBJ1-1, the complete variable domain is DGGITQSPKYLFRKEGQNVTLSCEQNLNHDAMYWYRQDPGQGLRLIYYSQIVNDFQKGDIAEGYSVSREKKESFPLTVTSAQKNPTAFYLCASSMAAGEGAFFGQGTRLTVV.

This clone was observed a handful of times. The chain carries TRBV6-5 and TRBJ2-5; no reliable D call. Germline V CDR1 and CDR2: MNHEY, SVGAGI. Trimming removed 2 bases from V and 3 bases from J, with 10 bases in between. The CDR3 consists of 14 residues. The chain's CDR3 is CASSYGGFEETQYF. The CDR3 nucleotides are TGTGCCAGCAGTTACGGCGGTTTTGAAGAGACCCAGTACTTC.

The rearrangement joins TRBV4-1 to TRBJ1-3, with D possibly TRBD1 on 5 matching bases. V was trimmed by 1 base and J by 0 bases, leaving 16 bases between them. This CDR3 is built from 18 residues. Germline V gene lookup returns CDR1 MGHRA and CDR2 YSYEKL. The CDR3 here is CASSQAPIAGNSGNTIYF. CDR3 nucleotides: TGCGCCAGCAGCCAAGCTCCAATTGCAGGGAACTCTGGAAACACCATATATTTT.

The chain has TRBV28 and TRBJ1-2; D is undetermined. Trimming removed 2 bases from V and 4 bases from J, with 8 bases in between. The germline CDR1 and CDR2 sequences are MDHEN and SYDVKM. The CDR3 contains 13 residues. The CDR3 spells CASSLPGIYGYTF. In DNA form, the CDR3 reads TGTGCCAGCAGTTTACCGGGGATCTATGGCTACACCTTC.

The chain employs TRBV18 and TRBJ1-4; TRBD1 might be the D (5 bases). Trimming took 5 bases from V and 0 from J, leaving 13 bases between them. The germline gives CDR1 KGHSH, CDR2 LQKENI. The CDR3 sequence is 16 residues long. CDR3 region: CASSSRQPATNEKLFF. The CDR3 DNA reads as TGTGCCAGCTCATCTAGACAGCCAGCAACTAATGAAAAACTGTTTTTT.

The chain recombines TRBV2 with TRBJ2-3, with 7 bases lining up with TRBD1. The V gene's germline CDR1 is SNHLY and CDR2 FYNNEI. The CDR3 spans 14 residues. J lost 1 base, V lost 5 bases, and 3 bases had no gene match. The CDR3 sequence is CASSKDRGTDTQYF. CDR3 coding DNA: TGTGCCAGCAGTAAAGACAGGGGCACAGATACGCAGTATTTT. Using reference TRBV2 and TRBJ2-3 for the parts outside the CDR3, the full variable domain is EPEVTQTPSHQVTQMGQEVILRCVPISNHLYFYWYRQILGQKVEFLVSFYNNEISEKSEIFDDQFSVERPDGSNFTLKIRSTKLEDSAMYFCASSKDRGTDTQYFGPGTRLTVL.

The chain couples TRBV6-5 to TRBJ1-1, with TRBD1 as a possible D gene (5 bases). The V and J ends lost 3 bases and 5 bases respectively, with 16 bases between them. Germline CDR1 and CDR2: MNHEY and SVGAGI. The CDR3 spans 15 residues. The CDR3 is CASSYTRGARTEAFF. The CDR3 DNA reads TGTGCCAGCAGTTATACGAGGGGCGCGCGGACTGAAGCTTTCTTT.

This chain connects TRBV29-1 to TRBJ1-4; D not resolved. V lost 4 bases to trimming and J lost 0 bases, with 6 bases between them. Looked up from germline, CDR1 is SQVTM and CDR2 is ANQGSEA. This CDR3 comprises 13 residues. CDR3 region: CSVVLATNEKLFF. The DNA of the CDR3 is TGCAGCGTTGTACTTGCAACTAATGAAAAACTGTTTTTT. The full variable domain, its missing parts supplied by reference TRBV29-1 and TRBJ1-4, is SAVISQKPSRDICQRGTSLTIQCQVDSQVTMMFWYRQQPGQSLTLIATANQGSEATYESGFVIDKFPISRPNLTFSTLTVSNMSPEDSSIYLCSVVLATNEKLFFGSGTQLSVL.

This clone occurred a few times. J is TRBJ2-6 and V is TRBV4-1; weak D call: TRBD2 (6 bases). Germline CDR1 MGHRA, CDR2 YSYEKL. V shed 0 bases and J shed 0 bases, with 15 bases lying between them. The CDR3 contains 19 residues. The CDR3 loop reads CASSQDNGRRLSGANVLTF. CDR3 DNA: TGCGCCAGCAGCCAAGATAACGGGAGACGACTCTCTGGGGCCAACGTCCTGACTTTC.

This clone has only a few counts. The CDR3 DNA follows: TGCGCCAGCAGGCCCAGCGGGGGCCAGTCAGATACGCAGTATTTT. Amino acids: CASRPSGGQSDTQYF. The rearrangement uses TRBV5-1 and TRBJ2-3; 8 positions agree with TRBD2. Germline V gene lookup returns CDR1 SGHRS and CDR2 YFSETQ. This CDR3 region has 15 residues. The V segment lost 5 bases and the J segment 4 bases; nucleotides outside the gene matches: 9.

The CDR3 sequence: CASSLVPGDYGYTF. The CDR3 nucleotides are TGTGCCAGCAGCTTAGTGCCGGGGGACTATGGCTACACCTTC. The chain links TRBV7-8 to TRBJ1-2; TRBD1 might be the D (5 bases). V was trimmed by 1 base and J by 3 bases, leaving 9 bases between them. This CDR3 comprises 14 residues. Germline V lookup: CDR1 SGHVS, CDR2 FQNEAQ.

This clone turned up a few times. The J gene is TRBJ2-2, the V gene TRBV5-1; TRBD1 might be the D (6 bases). Germline loops: CDR1 SGHRS, CDR2 YFSETQ. The V end was cut by 2 bases, the J end by 7 bases, with 12 bases between. CDR3 length: 14 amino acids. Written as DNA, the CDR3 is TGCGCCAGCAGCTTACCTCAGGGGAGCGGGGAGCTGTTTTTT. Translated: CASSLPQGSGELFF.

V and J are TRBV5-4 and TRBJ2-6, with D hard to call. The CDR3 length is 17 residues. Trimming shortened V by 0 bases and J by 4 bases, and 14 bases separated the two germline ends. In germline, CDR1 is SGHNT, CDR2 YYREEE (reference sequence). CDR3 coding DNA: TGTGCCAGCAGCTTGGTTCCCCTGCTAAGCGGGGCCAACGTCCTGACTTTC. Translated: CASSLVPLLSGANVLTF.

This clone was recorded only once. The chain couples TRBV28 to TRBJ1-1; TRBD1 is a possible D gene (5 bases). CDR1 is MDHEN, CDR2 SYDVKM, per germline. V shed 1 base and J shed 3 bases, with 9 bases lying between them. There are 14 residues in the CDR3. CDR3 sequence reads: CASSLLGEDTEAFF. The CDR3 coding sequence is TGTGCCAGCAGTTTATTAGGGGAGGACACTGAAGCTTTCTTT.

V and J are TRBV6-5 and TRBJ1-5; no clear D. Germline loops: CDR1 MNHEY, CDR2 SVGAGI. V lost 6 bases, J lost 3 bases, and 6 bases lay in between. This CDR3 is built from 12 residues. CDR3 nucleotide sequence: TGTGCCAGCAGAAACCCCAATCAGCCCCAGCATTTT. Amino acid sequence: CASRNPNQPQHF.

V is TRBV7-2 and J is TRBJ1-3; D is uncertain. Trimming shortened V by 1 base and J by 0 bases, and 10 bases separated the two germline ends. The CDR3 loop spans 16 amino acids. Germline CDR1 SGHTA, CDR2 FQGNSA. DNA for the CDR3: TGTGCCAGCAGCTTAGGTCCAGTTCGCTCTGGAAACACCATATATTTT. Residues: CASSLGPVRSGNTIYF.

The genes are TRBV7-9 and TRBJ2-4; D ambiguous. V gave up 1 base and J gave up 6 bases, with 4 bases separating them. CDR1 and CDR2 (germline): SEHNR, FQNEAQ (reference sequence). This CDR3 region has 12 residues. CDR3 bases: TGTGCCAGCAGCTTAGACGTAAACATTCAGTACTTC. Its translation is CASSLDVNIQYF.

The rearrangement uses TRBV7-9 and TRBJ1-5, with a possible D match to TRBD1 (5 bases). The V and J ends lost 1 base and 7 bases respectively, with 17 bases between them. This CDR3 has 16 amino acids. Germline loops: CDR1 SEHNR, CDR2 FQNEAQ (reference sequence). The CDR3 is CASSLGSADKGQPQHF. CDR3 sequence (DNA): TGTGCCAGCAGCTTAGGAAGCGCAGACAAGGGGCAGCCCCAGCATTTT.